The 12 T cell receptor beta chains below were found in one sample sequenced in a study of OX40 agonist ivuxolimab in advanced cancers. Measured with immunoSEQ multiplex PCR; TCRdb has only the in-frame clones, and not every one. The repertoire holds some 64,000 clones, with 70% to 90% as singletons. Sequenced material: CD4+ or CD8+ T cells sorted from blood, taken in a trial of the OX40 agonist ivuxolimab. These receptors all come from an adult with an advanced solid tumor such as melanoma, head and neck, liver or kidney cancer.

The V and J genes are TRBV30 and TRBJ1-1, with 7 bases matching TRBD1. After removal of 4 bases from V and 4 bases from J, the junction contained 6 bases not matched to a gene. The CDR3 runs 13 residues. CDR1 is GTSNPN and CDR2 is SVGIG in the germline V gene (reference sequence). Here the CDR3 reads CAWKRGRSTEAFF. Here the CDR3 DNA reads TGTGCCTGGAAGAGGGGGCGCAGCACTGAAGCTTTCTTT.

This rearrangement joins TRBV9 to TRBJ2-7; either TRBD1 or TRBD2 may fit D (5 bases each). The length of the CDR3 is 16 residues. Germline V gene lookup returns CDR1 SGDLS and CDR2 YYNGEE. Trimming left V 0 bases short and J 3 bases short, with 16 bases between. The CDR3 DNA reads TGTGCCAGCAGCGTAGGGGTGACAGCACGGGACTACGAGCAGTACTTC. It codes for CASSVGVTARDYEQYF.

The J gene is TRBJ1-1, the V gene TRBV28; D perhaps matches TRBD1 (5 bases). Germline V gene data show CDR1 as MDHEN and CDR2 as SYDVKM. The V gene lost 5 bases and the J gene lost 2 bases, with 15 bases spanning the gap. The CDR3 has 15 amino acids. In DNA, the CDR3 is TGTGCCAGCAGTCCAACGACCCAGGGTAACACTGAAGCTTTCTTT. Encoded protein: CASSPTTQGNTEAFF.

The sample holds one count of this clone. The chain carries TRBV11-2 and TRBJ2-3; the D gene could be TRBD1 or TRBD2 (6 bases each). V shed 3 bases and J shed 4 bases, with 8 bases lying between them. Germline V gene data show CDR1 as SGHAT and CDR2 as FQNNGV. The CDR3 totals 13 residues. The CDR3 DNA is TGTGCCAGCAGCTTCGGGGGCTCAGATACGCAGTATTTT. Its protein is CASSFGGSDTQYF.

This clone came up a few times. V usage is TRBV18 and J usage is TRBJ1-3; TRBD1 might be the D (6 bases). Per germline, CDR1 KGHSH and CDR2 LQKENI. Between the trimmed V and J ends, which lost 3 bases and 5 bases, there was a span of 11 bases. This CDR3 has 14 residues. The CDR3 region has the DNA TGTGCCAGCTCACCGGGACAAGGAAGAAACACCATATATTTT. Its protein product is CASSPGQGRNTIYF.

A few counts support this clone. The V and J genes are TRBV27 and TRBJ1-5; possible D gene TRBD1, 5 bases. The CDR3 covers 14 residues. Germline CDR1 reads MNHEY; CDR2 reads SMNVEV (reference sequence). Trimming pared 2 bases from V and 7 bases from J, leaving 12 bases between. The CDR3 here is CASSLRGRDQPQHF. As DNA, the CDR3 is TGTGCCAGCAGTTTACGGGGTCGGGACCAGCCCCAGCATTTT.

The chain has TRBV5-8 and TRBJ1-5; D may be TRBD1 (6 bases). Per the germline V gene, CDR1 is SGHTS and CDR2 is YDEGEE. The CDR3 contains 14 residues. Between the trimmed V and J ends, which lost 2 bases and 1 base, there was a span of 7 bases. The DNA for the CDR3 is TGTGCCAGCAGCTTCAGGGGAAGCAATCAGCCCCAGCATTTT. Protein: CASSFRGSNQPQHF.

The J gene is TRBJ1-5, the V gene TRBV10-3, with D unclear. V dropped 10 bases and J dropped 0 bases, with 10 bases sitting between them. This CDR3 contains 13 residues. Germline-derived CDR1 and CDR2 are ENHRY and SYGVKD. The CDR3 DNA reads TGTGCCACGCGGACTGGTAGCAATCAGCCCCAGCATTTT. This gives the protein CATRTGSNQPQHF.

The chain couples TRBV18 to TRBJ2-1, with D unresolved. Trimming left V 2 bases short and J 4 bases short, with 9 bases between. Germline loops: CDR1 KGHSH, CDR2 LQKENI. The CDR3 has 14 residues. CDR3 loop: CASSPTAGYNEQFF. The CDR3 DNA reads as TGTGCCAGCTCACCAACCGCAGGTTACAATGAGCAGTTCTTC.

The V and J genes are TRBV7-9 and TRBJ2-2, with 7 bases fitting TRBD2. Germline-derived CDR1 and CDR2 are SEHNR and FQNEAQ (reference sequence). This CDR3 is 18 amino acids long. J was trimmed by 4 bases and V by 2 bases; bases with no gene match: 13. The CDR3 coding sequence is TGTGCCAGCAGCTTACCTCGTCCGGGGAGGGTAGTCACCGGGGAGCTGTTTTTT. Translating it yields CASSLPRPGRVVTGELFF.

The J gene is TRBJ1-1, the V gene TRBV10-3; 7 bases match TRBD1. CDR1 ENHRY and CDR2 SYGVKD come from the germline V gene. Trimming removed 6 bases from V and 5 bases from J; junction bases left unmatched: 9. This CDR3 has 14 amino acids. CDR3 bases: TGTGCCATCAGGGGAACAGGGGATGGGACTGAAGCTTTCTTT. Translation: CAIRGTGDGTEAFF.

The DNA of the CDR3 is TGTGCCAGCAGCTTAGGGGAGGGACAGACTTATGGCTACACCTTC. Its translation: CASSLGEGQTYGYTF. The J gene is TRBJ1-2, the V gene TRBV7-2; 7 nucleotides align to TRBD1. With 1 base clipped from V and 5 bases from J, the junction kept 7 bases outside the gene matches. The CDR3 is 15 residues long. Looked up from germline, CDR1 is SGHTA and CDR2 is FQGNSA.